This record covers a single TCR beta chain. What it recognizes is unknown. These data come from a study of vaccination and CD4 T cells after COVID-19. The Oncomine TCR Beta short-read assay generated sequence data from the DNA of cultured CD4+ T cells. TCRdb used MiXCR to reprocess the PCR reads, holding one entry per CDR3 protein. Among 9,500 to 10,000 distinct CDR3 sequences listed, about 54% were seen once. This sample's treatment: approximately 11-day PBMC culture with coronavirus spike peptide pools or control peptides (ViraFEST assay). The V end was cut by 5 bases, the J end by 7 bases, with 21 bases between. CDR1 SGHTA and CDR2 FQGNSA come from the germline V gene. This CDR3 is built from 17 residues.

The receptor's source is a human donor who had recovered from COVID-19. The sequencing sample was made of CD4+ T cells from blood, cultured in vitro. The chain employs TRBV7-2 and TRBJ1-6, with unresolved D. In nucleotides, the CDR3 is TGTGCCAGCAGCCGCTGGACCCTCAGGATGGGGAATTCACCCCTCCACTTT. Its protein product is CASSRWTLRMGNSPLHF. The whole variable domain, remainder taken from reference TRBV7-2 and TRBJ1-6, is GAGVSQSPSNKVTEKGKDVELRCDPISGHTALYWYRQSLGQGLEFLIYFQGNSAPDKSGLPSDRFSAERTGGSVSTLTIQRTQQEDSAVYLCASSRWTLRMGNSPLHFGNGTRLTVT.